These 25 T cell receptor beta chains share one sample of origin, sequenced in a study of T cell repertoires in cytomegalovirus infection. Their antigens remain unidentified. TCRdb analysed the reads with MiXCR anew, one entry per CDR3 protein. Counted here are approximately 310,000 distinct CDR3 sequences, 20% to 30% occurring once; the ten biggest clones make up 10% to 15%. This material consisted of cultured PBMCs, taken from culture after CMV antigen stimulation. Receptors originate from a human donor in good health (CMV status not recorded). Some clones in this sample may be carry-over from other donors' samples.

The chain links TRBV12-3 or TRBV12-4 to TRBJ1-2, with D perhaps matching TRBD1 (6 bases). The V end lost 5 bases, the J end lost 8 bases, and 21 bases lay between the germline ends. This CDR3 is built from 15 residues. As DNA, the CDR3 is TGTGCCAGCAGTCCTTTAGGGGGGGATGTGGGCGGCTACACCTTC. Its protein product is CASSPLGGDVGGYTF.

The chain links TRBV6-2 or TRBV6-3 to TRBJ2-7; 7 nucleotides align to TRBD1. The germline gives CDR1 MNHEY, CDR2 SVGEGT. The V and J ends lost 2 bases and 2 bases, in that order; junction bases with no gene match: 9. This CDR3 is 16 amino acids long. In DNA form, the CDR3 reads TGTGCCAGCAGTTACCCGGGACAGTGGAAGGCCTACGAGCAGTACGTC. It translates to CASSYPGQWKAYEQYV.

In its sample, this clonotype was seen a few times. The rearrangement joins TRBV11-3 to TRBJ2-1; D gene uncertain. Trimming shortened V by 5 bases and J by 9 bases, and 20 bases separated the two germline ends. This CDR3 region has 15 residues. Looked up from germline, CDR1 is SGHNT and CDR2 is YENEEA. This chain's CDR3 is CASSVGSGIPGEQFF. The DNA for the CDR3 is TGTGCCAGCAGCGTAGGGTCTGGGATTCCTGGTGAGCAGTTCTTC.

There are a few counts of this clonotype. This chain joins TRBV12-3 or TRBV12-4 and TRBJ2-5; the D gene is possibly TRBD2 (7 bases). The length of the CDR3 is 16 residues. With 3 bases removed from V and 5 bases from J, the gap between germline ends came to 19 bases. The CDR3 DNA is TGTGCCAGCAGTTTGAGGGGGGGCGTCGCTATGGAGACCCAGTACTTC. Translated: CASSLRGGVAMETQYF.

This clonotype has a handful of counts. The genes are TRBV6-2 or TRBV6-3 and TRBJ2-3; the D gene is possibly TRBD2 (5 bases). V lost 5 bases to trimming and J lost 5 bases, with 17 bases between them. Germline V gene data show CDR1 as MNHEY and CDR2 as SVGEGT. This CDR3 has 15 residues. The CDR3 region is CASSAQVAGEDTQYF. The CDR3 DNA sequence: TGTGCCAGCAGTGCCCAGGTGGCGGGTGAAGATACGCAGTATTTT.

This chain connects TRBV2 to TRBJ1-2, with a possible D match to TRBD1 (6 bases). Trimming shortened V by 7 bases and J by 2 bases, and 17 bases separated the two germline ends. CDR1 is SNHLY and CDR2 is FYNNEI in the germline V gene. The CDR3 spans 15 residues. The CDR3 sequence: CASTPSTGKNYGYTF. The CDR3 nucleotides are TGTGCCAGCACCCCAAGTACAGGGAAAAACTATGGCTACACCTTC.

The chain links TRBV5-4 to TRBJ2-3; 11 nucleotides line up with TRBD1. The CDR3 sequence is 16 residues long. The germline V gene has CDR1 SGHNT and CDR2 YYREEE (reference sequence). J lost 8 bases, V lost 5 bases, and 13 bases had no gene match. The CDR3 DNA sequence: TGTGCCAGCAGTTTTGGCGGGACAGGGGGGGTAGCTACGCAGTATTTT. Its translation is CASSFGGTGGVATQYF.

This clonotype was counted at least ten times. The chain combines TRBV7-2 with TRBJ1-1, with TRBD1 matching 8 bases. Per germline, CDR1 SGHTA and CDR2 FQGNSA. The CDR3 covers 15 residues. V was pared by 0 bases and J by 11 bases, with 11 bases of the junction left unmatched. The CDR3: CASSLALGTGTGAFF. CDR3 nucleotide sequence: TGTGCCAGCAGCTTAGCTTTGGGGACAGGCACAGGGGCTTTCTTT.

This clonotype was observed a few times. The chain employs TRBV24-1 and TRBJ1-2; a weak D match, TRBD1 (5 bases). This CDR3 has 16 residues. CDR1 KGHDR and CDR2 SFDVKD come from the germline V gene. V lost 4 bases and J 3 bases, leaving 17 bases between the germline ends. The CDR3 loop is CATSDGPRRADYGYTF. The CDR3 coding sequence is TGTGCCACCAGTGACGGCCCGCGCAGGGCGGACTATGGCTACACCTTC.

This clonotype has only a few counts. The chain recombines TRBV24-1 with TRBJ2-5; D unclear. V was shortened by 3 bases and J by 4 bases, with 8 bases between the two germline ends. The CDR3 runs to 13 residues. The V gene's germline CDR1 is KGHDR and CDR2 SFDVKD. CDR3 DNA sequence: TGTGCCACCAGTGATAAGGGTAGAGAGACCCAGTACTTC. This codes for CATSDKGRETQYF.

V usage is TRBV18 and J usage is TRBJ2-5; 9 positions agree with TRBD1. The CDR3 has 14 amino acids. Germline V gene data show CDR1 as KGHSH and CDR2 as LQKENI. J was trimmed by 4 bases and V by 8 bases; bases with no gene match: 8. The CDR3 nucleotides read TGTGCCAGCACCTTTACAGGGGGCACAGAGACCCAGTACTTC. Translation gives CASTFTGGTETQYF.

The chain is built from TRBV7-9 and TRBJ2-1; 8 positions agree with TRBD1. Germline CDR1 is SEHNR and CDR2 is FQNEAQ (reference sequence). Trimming took 4 bases from V and 12 from J; bases not matched to a gene: 17. This CDR3 has 16 residues. The CDR3 nucleotides read TGTGCCAGCAGCTACCAGGGGGCGGGACCCGCCCTAGGGCAGTTCTTC. Translated: CASSYQGAGPALGQFF.

V gene TRBV27 combines with J gene TRBJ2-7; possible D gene TRBD1, 7 bases. The V gene lost 10 bases and the J gene lost 0 bases, with 22 bases spanning the gap. The CDR3 totals 16 residues. Germline V gene data show CDR1 as MNHEY and CDR2 as SMNVEV (reference sequence). CDR3 residues: CATPGVVNRGSYEQYF. CDR3 DNA sequence: TGTGCCACCCCGGGGGTGGTAAACAGGGGCTCCTACGAGCAGTACTTC.

This clonotype was detected ten times or more. The chain recombines TRBV7-2 with TRBJ2-7, with D tentatively TRBD2 (5 bases). V was pared by 1 base and J by 5 bases, with 15 bases between. CDR3 length equals 15 residues. Germline-derived CDR1 and CDR2 are SGHTA and FQGNSA. This chain's CDR3 is CASSLEPYGVHEQYV. DNA for the CDR3: TGTGCCAGCAGCTTAGAACCGTACGGGGTCCACGAGCAGTACGTC.

The chain carries TRBV7-2 and TRBJ1-2; D gene uncertain. This CDR3 is built from 15 residues. Germline CDR1 and CDR2: SGHTA and FQGNSA. V was pared by 4 bases and J by 4 bases, with 16 bases between. Here the CDR3 reads CASSSSLEEGYGYTF. CDR3 in DNA: TGTGCCAGCAGCTCCTCTCTAGAGGAGGGCTATGGCTACACCTTC. The full variable domain, with the rest looked up from reference TRBV7-2 and TRBJ1-2, is GAGVSQSPSNKVTEKGKDVELRCDPISGHTALYWYRQSLGQGLEFLIYFQGNSAPDKSGLPSDRFSAERTGGSVSTLTIQRTQQEDSAVYLCASSSSLEEGYGYTFGSGTRLTVV.

V is TRBV30 and J is TRBJ2-1, with 7 bases identical to TRBD2. Germline V lookup: CDR1 GTSNPN, CDR2 SVGIG (reference sequence). CDR3 length equals 13 residues. V shed 7 bases, J shed 2 bases, and the junction held 5 bases outside the gene matches. CDR3 nucleotides: TGTGCCTTTACGGGAGGAACCTACAATGAGCAGTTCTTC. Translation gives CAFTGGTYNEQFF.

J is TRBJ2-2 and V is TRBV12-5; the D is unclear. This CDR3 region has 15 residues. Trimming cost V 3 bases and J 5 bases, with 13 bases left between them. Germline CDR1 is LGHNT and CDR2 is FRNRAP. CDR3: CASGFPQLGTGELFF. CDR3 sequence (DNA): TGTGCTAGTGGTTTCCCCCAACTGGGAACCGGGGAGCTGTTTTTT. Complete variable domain (other parts from reference TRBV12-5 and TRBJ2-2): DARVTQTPRHKVTEMGQEVTMRCQPILGHNTVFWYRQTMMQGLELLAYFRNRAPLDDSGMPKDRFSAEMPDATLATLKIQPSEPRDSAVYFCASGFPQLGTGELFFGEGSRLTVL.

This clonotype has a handful of counts. The rearrangement links TRBV6-1 to TRBJ1-2; D gene unclear. The V end was cut by 1 base, the J end by 8 bases, with 14 bases between. Germline CDR1 and CDR2: MNHNS and SASEGT. The CDR3 totals 14 residues. CDR3 bases: TGTGCCAGCAGTGAAGTCCCCGGCCCAAAAGGCTACACCTTC. The encoded protein is CASSEVPGPKGYTF.

This clonotype was seen a handful of times. This rearrangement joins TRBV10-3 to TRBJ1-1; D not certain. Germline V gives CDR1 ENHRY, CDR2 SYGVKD. V dropped 6 bases and J dropped 4 bases, with 15 bases sitting between them. The CDR3 sequence is 14 residues long. The CDR3 DNA reads as TGTGCCATCAGGAGGGAGGCAATAGGCACTGAAGCTTTCTTT. As protein: CAIRREAIGTEAFF.

This clonotype was seen a single time. V and J are TRBV6-2 or TRBV6-3 and TRBJ2-7, with 10 bases identical to TRBD1. Germline loops: CDR1 MNHEY, CDR2 SVGEGT. The J segment lost 7 bases and the V segment lost 6 bases, leaving 6 bases of the junction unmatched. The CDR3 contains 13 residues. The CDR3 DNA follows: TGTGCCAGCAGAGACAGGGGGCATCGGGAGCAGTACGTC. This gives the protein CASRDRGHREQYV.

This clonotype was found many times. The chain joins TRBV7-9 to TRBJ1-1; D gene ambiguous. From germline, CDR1 is SEHNR and CDR2 FQNEAQ (reference sequence). CDR3 length: 12 residues. With 5 bases removed from V and 7 bases from J, the gap between germline ends came to 11 bases. CDR3 DNA sequence: TGTGCCAGCAGCCCCGGGATTAGTGAAGCTTTCTTT. This translates into CASSPGISEAFF.

The table lists this clonotype with a few counts. The chain couples TRBV23-1 to TRBJ1-6; D possibly corresponds to TRBD1 (6 bases). TRBV23-1 is marked as an open reading frame, function uncertain. The CDR3 is 24 residues long. Trimming left V 6 bases short and J 6 bases short, with 42 bases between. The CDR3 nucleotides are TGCGCCAGCAGCCAACTCGGGGGCGAAAATCCCGTCCGTAGAGTGTTGCTCCGTAATTCACCCCTCCACTTT. It encodes CASSQLGGENPVRRVLLRNSPLHF.

The rearrangement links TRBV7-9 to TRBJ2-3; D is perhaps TRBD1 (6 bases). The CDR3 length is 19 residues. With 6 bases removed from V and 7 bases from J, the gap between germline ends came to 32 bases. Germline CDR1 SEHNR, CDR2 FQNEAQ (reference sequence). CDR3 nucleotide sequence: TGTGCCAGCAGGCCTCGGGGCAGGACATCAGGGGTCCCATCGTATACGCAGTATTTT. Protein product: CASRPRGRTSGVPSYTQYF. Based on the CDR3 plus reference TRBV7-9 and TRBJ2-3, the full variable domain is DTGVSQNPRHKITKRGQNVTFRCDPISEHNRLYWYRQTLGQGPEFLTYFQNEAQLEKSRLLSDRFSAERPKGSFSTLEIQRTEQGDSAMYLCASRPRGRTSGVPSYTQYFGPGTRLTVL.

This clonotype was picked up a small number of times. The chain uses TRBV28 and TRBJ2-7, with D maybe TRBD2 (5 bases). Trimming removed 2 bases from V and 7 bases from J, with 9 bases in between. CDR1 is MDHEN and CDR2 is SYDVKM in the germline V gene. This CDR3 is built from 12 residues. CDR3 DNA sequence: TGTGCCAGCAGTTTAGGGAGTGGTGAGCAGTACTTC. It specifies CASSLGSGEQYF.

This clonotype turned up a few times. This chain joins TRBV6-1 and TRBJ2-3, with D tentatively TRBD2 (6 bases). V lost 8 bases, J lost 2 bases, and 20 bases lay in between. This CDR3 region has 16 residues. The V gene's germline CDR1 is MNHNS and CDR2 SASEGT. The DNA of the CDR3 is TGTGCCAGCGGCCCGATTGGCGGGAAGAACACAGATACGCAGTATTTT. Translation gives CASGPIGGKNTDTQYF.